The TCR beta chain described here comes from a study of shared clonotypes between healthy human individuals. Overall study findings and caveats: Across a handful of donors, naive CD4 shared roughly 5%, naive CD8 under 4%, memory CD4 roughly 2.4%, memory CD8 more than 0.35%. Sorted-subset sequencing, rarefaction showed, was incomplete despite large depth.

On this clone itself: No antigen is known for it.

Investigators divided CD4+ cells into CD45RA+ naive and CD45RA-negative memory subsets. The table came from immunoSEQ multiplex PCR; TCRdb's copy has only in-frame clones and leaves some out. The table shows about 1.1 million clones, with around 77% occurring only once. Material for sequencing was memory CD4+ T cells from PBMCs. Regarding subset: CD45RA-negative fraction. The source is a man aged 18 to 35 in good health. Some clones in this sample may be carry-over from other donors' samples.

CDR3 residues: CASSYEGAETGELFF. The CDR3 bases are TGTGCCAGCAGTTACGAGGGGGCGGAGACCGGGGAGCTGTTTTTT. The gene calls are TRBV6-5 and TRBJ2-2, with 7 bases that match TRBD1. This CDR3 contains 15 residues. Germline trimming cut 2 bases from V and 5 bases from J; bases unmatched to any gene: 5. The germline gives CDR1 MNHEY, CDR2 SVGAGI.